Shown below are 21 T cell receptor beta chains from a single sample sequenced in a study of primary melanoma T cells and metastatic recurrence. This table comes from immunoSEQ multiplex PCR, and its TCRdb copy is limited to in-frame clones, with some not included. The sample shows around 2,300 clones, over 60% of them seen only once. Material for sequencing was melanoma tumor tissue. These receptors came from a human donor with melanoma.

V and J are TRBV19 and TRBJ2-3; 10 bases align to TRBD1. Germline CDR1 reads LNHDA; CDR2 reads SQIVND (reference sequence). V shed 4 bases, J shed 3 bases, and the junction held 4 bases outside the gene matches. CDR3 length equals 15 residues. The CDR3 DNA is TGTGCCAGTAGTAGTCGGACAGGGGGTACAGATACGCAGTATTTT. Translating gives CASSSRTGGTDTQYF.

The chain employs TRBV9 and TRBJ2-1; D is possibly TRBD2 (5 bases). Germline V CDR1 and CDR2: SGDLS, YYNGEE. V lost 5 bases, J lost 2 bases, and 14 bases lay in between. The CDR3 totals 15 residues. CDR3 coding DNA: TGTGCCAGCAGTGAAAGCGGTGGGGCCTACAATGAGCAGTTCTTC. Its protein is CASSESGGAYNEQFF.

V usage is TRBV19 and J usage is TRBJ2-5; 7 bases are shared with TRBD1. The V segment lost 8 bases and the J segment 4 bases; nucleotides outside the gene matches: 7. Per germline, CDR1 LNHDA and CDR2 SQIVND (reference sequence). CDR3 length equals 13 residues. CDR3: CASRQGTGETQYF. The CDR3 bases are TGTGCCAGTCGACAGGGAACAGGAGAGACCCAGTACTTC.

The gene calls are TRBV4-1 and TRBJ1-2; D is perhaps TRBD1 (5 bases). Deletions cut 7 bases from V and 8 bases from J, with 20 bases between. Looked up from germline, CDR1 is MGHRA and CDR2 is YSYEKL. There are 14 residues in the CDR3. The CDR3 nucleotides read TGCGCCAGCACCCCGACAGTGATCTTTGCGGGCTACACCTTC. It translates to CASTPTVIFAGYTF.

The J gene is TRBJ1-2, the V gene TRBV19; D uncertain. The CDR3 totals 14 residues. V lost 7 bases to trimming and J lost 2 bases, with 14 bases between them. Germline-derived CDR1 and CDR2 are LNHDA and SQIVND (reference sequence). CDR3 in DNA: TGTGCCAGTACCACCTTCCCCCTAAACTATGGCTACACCTTC. Translating it yields CASTTFPLNYGYTF.

The V gene is TRBV29-1, the J gene TRBJ2-2; D is unresolved. CDR3 size: 14 residues. V was trimmed by 1 base and J by 3 bases, leaving 9 bases between them. From germline, CDR1 is SQVTM and CDR2 ANQGSEA. The CDR3 reads CSVEGVQYTGELFF. The CDR3 nucleotides read TGCAGCGTTGAAGGTGTCCAGTACACCGGGGAGCTGTTTTTT.

The table lists this clone with a count of one. V usage is TRBV29-1 and J usage is TRBJ2-2; 8 bases are a match to TRBD1. V shed 7 bases, J shed 4 bases, and the junction held 5 bases outside the gene matches. CDR3 length: 13 residues. CDR1 SQVTM and CDR2 ANQGSEA come from the germline V gene. Here the CDR3 reads CSGRQGRTGELFF. CDR3 sequence (DNA): TGCAGCGGTCGACAGGGGCGCACCGGGGAGCTGTTTTTT.

The rearrangement uses TRBV15 and TRBJ1-5; D gene ambiguous. In germline, CDR1 is LNHNV, CDR2 YYDKDF (reference sequence). V gave up 1 base and J gave up 1 base, with 8 bases separating them. CDR3 length equals 15 residues. CDR3 protein: CATSRGRSSNQPQHF. CDR3 nucleotide sequence: TGTGCCACCAGCAGAGGCAGGTCCAGCAATCAGCCCCAGCATTTT.

Only a few counts were recorded for this clone. The CDR3 loop reads CASSIFGDGETQYF. DNA of the CDR3: TGTGCCAGTAGTATTTTCGGGGATGGGGAGACCCAGTACTTC. The gene calls are TRBV19 and TRBJ2-5; D may be TRBD2 (5 bases). The CDR3 length is 14 residues. Trimming shortened V by 3 bases and J by 5 bases, and 13 bases separated the two germline ends. CDR1 and CDR2 from the germline V gene are LNHDA and SQIVND (reference sequence).

This clone was seen more than once but under ten times. The V gene is TRBV19, the J gene TRBJ1-5; 8 bases fit TRBD1. The CDR3 is 16 residues long. With 3 bases clipped from V and 1 base from J, the junction kept 5 bases outside the gene matches. Germline CDR1 and CDR2: LNHDA and SQIVND (reference sequence). The CDR3 sequence is CASSILRTGSNQPQHF. In DNA form, the CDR3 reads TGTGCCAGTAGTATTCTTAGGACAGGGAGCAATCAGCCCCAGCATTTT.

CDR3 DNA: TGCGCCAGCAGCTTGGAAGGTAGCTACTACAATGAGCAGTTCTTC. Amino acid sequence: CASSLEGSYYNEQFF. The chain combines TRBV5-1 with TRBJ2-1; D remains ambiguous. This CDR3 comprises 15 residues. Trimming took 0 bases from V and 3 from J, leaving 10 bases between them. Germline V CDR1 and CDR2: SGHRS, YFSETQ.

This clone was seen just once. The gene calls are TRBV6-8 and TRBJ1-1; D is undetermined. CDR3 length: 16 amino acids. Trimming pared 0 bases from V and 1 base from J, leaving 12 bases between. Germline assignment: CDR1 MNHGY and CDR2 SAAAGT. CDR3 bases: TGTGCCAGCAGTTACTCGATTTCGACAAGGAACACTGAAGCTTTCTTT. Its protein is CASSYSISTRNTEAFF.

This chain joins TRBV23-1 and TRBJ2-3, with 10 bases aligning to TRBD2. TRBV23-1 is designated an ORF whose function remains uncertain. This CDR3 is 17 amino acids long. J was trimmed by 6 bases and V by 6 bases; bases with no gene match: 15. The CDR3 reads CASSQDLASGRGDTQYF. DNA of the CDR3: TGCGCCAGCAGCCAAGATCTGGCGAGCGGGAGGGGGGATACGCAGTATTTT.

This clone is categorized as medium-sized (0.01 to 0.1%). This chain uses TRBV28 with TRBJ1-2; D is unclear. The CDR3 has 13 amino acids. The germline V and J ends were trimmed by 11 bases and 8 bases, with 21 bases remaining between them. CDR1 is MDHEN and CDR2 is SYDVKM in the germline V gene. The CDR3 is CAVIGAKPYGYTF. The CDR3 DNA is TGTGCCGTTATTGGAGCGAAACCCTACGGCTACACCTTC.

The rearrangement uses TRBV23-1 and TRBJ1-1; D is uncertain. TRBV23-1 has ORF status, its function being uncertain. This CDR3 contains 13 residues. The V and J ends lost 6 bases and 4 bases respectively, with 12 bases between them. Written as DNA, the CDR3 is TGCGCCAGCAGCTTGAAGCCGGGCACTGAAGCTTTCTTT. Residues: CASSLKPGTEAFF.

The V call is TRBV4-1, the J call TRBJ2-7; 9 bases match TRBD1. V lost 0 bases, J lost 5 bases, and 5 bases stayed unmatched. There are 15 residues in the CDR3. CDR1 and CDR2 (germline): MGHRA, YSYEKL. The CDR3 is CASSQDLWTGDEQYF. The CDR3 DNA sequence: TGCGCCAGCAGCCAAGATTTATGGACAGGGGACGAGCAGTACTTC.

This clone is medium-sized (0.01 to 0.1%) in the sample. V and J are TRBV11-3 and TRBJ2-1; 14 bases are shared with TRBD2. Germline lookup yields CDR1 SGHNT and CDR2 YENEEA. This CDR3 contains 17 residues. V trimming: 5 bases; J trimming: 9 bases; junction bases outside the gene matches: 12. The CDR3 sequence: CASSQYGTSGGGGEQFF. CDR3 coding DNA: TGTGCCAGCAGCCAGTATGGGACTAGCGGGGGAGGCGGTGAGCAGTTCTTC.

The chain employs TRBV6-8 and TRBJ2-1; 11 nucleotides align to TRBD2. CDR1 is MNHGY and CDR2 is SAAAGT in the germline V gene. The CDR3 is 18 amino acids. Unmatched junction bases numbered 14, after V lost 10 bases and J lost 0 bases. CDR3 sequence: CAIMSRLAGPGSYNEQFF. CDR3 bases: TGTGCCATCATGTCAAGACTAGCGGGACCGGGCTCCTACAATGAGCAGTTCTTC.

The chain has TRBV28 and TRBJ1-2; no clear D. The V end lost 3 bases, the J end lost 2 bases, and 10 bases lay between the germline ends. Germline CDR1 is MDHEN and CDR2 is SYDVKM. This CDR3 spans 14 amino acids. CDR3 in DNA: TGTGCCAGCAGTTTCCCAGAGGTGAACTATGGCTACACCTTC. It specifies CASSFPEVNYGYTF.

The chain employs TRBV7-6 and TRBJ1-1; no clear D gene. The germline V and J ends were trimmed by 3 bases and 5 bases, with 16 bases remaining between them. This CDR3 spans 15 amino acids. Germline V gene lookup returns CDR1 SGHVS and CDR2 FNYEAQ. CDR3 sequence reads: CASSFEGHKGTEAFF. Here the CDR3 DNA reads TGTGCCAGCAGCTTTGAAGGCCATAAAGGGACTGAAGCTTTCTTT.

This rearrangement joins TRBV6-8 to TRBJ2-3; D is undetermined. V lost 5 bases to trimming and J lost 1 base, with 10 bases between them. Germline assignment: CDR1 MNHGY and CDR2 SAAAGT. The CDR3 sequence is 14 residues long. The CDR3 loop reads CASSAMGRTDTQYF. Here the CDR3 DNA reads TGTGCCAGCAGTGCGATGGGTCGCACAGATACGCAGTATTTT.